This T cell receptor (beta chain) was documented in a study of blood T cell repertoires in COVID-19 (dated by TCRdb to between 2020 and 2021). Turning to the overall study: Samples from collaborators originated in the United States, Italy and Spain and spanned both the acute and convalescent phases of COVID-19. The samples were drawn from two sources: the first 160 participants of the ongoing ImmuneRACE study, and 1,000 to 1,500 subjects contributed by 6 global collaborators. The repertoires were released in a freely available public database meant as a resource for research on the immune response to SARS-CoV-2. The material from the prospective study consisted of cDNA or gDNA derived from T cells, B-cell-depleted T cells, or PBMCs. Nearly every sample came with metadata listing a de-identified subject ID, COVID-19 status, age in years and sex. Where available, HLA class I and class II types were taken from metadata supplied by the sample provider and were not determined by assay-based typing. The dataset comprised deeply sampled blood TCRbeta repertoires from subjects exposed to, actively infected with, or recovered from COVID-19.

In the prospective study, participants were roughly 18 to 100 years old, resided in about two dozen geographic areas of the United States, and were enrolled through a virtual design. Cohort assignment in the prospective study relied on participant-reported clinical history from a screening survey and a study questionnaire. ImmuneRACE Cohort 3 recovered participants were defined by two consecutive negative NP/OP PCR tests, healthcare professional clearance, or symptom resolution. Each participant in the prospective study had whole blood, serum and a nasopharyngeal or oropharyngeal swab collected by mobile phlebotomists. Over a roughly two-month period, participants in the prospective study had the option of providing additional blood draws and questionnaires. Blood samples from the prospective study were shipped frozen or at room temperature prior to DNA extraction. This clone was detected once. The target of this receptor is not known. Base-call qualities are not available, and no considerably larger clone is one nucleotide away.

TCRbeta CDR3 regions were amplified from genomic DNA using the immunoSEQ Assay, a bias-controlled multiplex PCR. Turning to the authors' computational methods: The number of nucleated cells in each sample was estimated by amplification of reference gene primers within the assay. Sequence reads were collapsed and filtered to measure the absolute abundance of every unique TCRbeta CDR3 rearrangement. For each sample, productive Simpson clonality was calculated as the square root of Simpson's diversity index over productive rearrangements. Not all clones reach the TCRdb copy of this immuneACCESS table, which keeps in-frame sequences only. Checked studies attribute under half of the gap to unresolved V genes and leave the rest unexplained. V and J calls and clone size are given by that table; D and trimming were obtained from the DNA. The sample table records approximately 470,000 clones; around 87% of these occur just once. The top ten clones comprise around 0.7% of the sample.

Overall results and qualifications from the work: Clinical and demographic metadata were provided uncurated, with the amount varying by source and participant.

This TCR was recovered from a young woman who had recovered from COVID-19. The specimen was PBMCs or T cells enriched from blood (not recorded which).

The DNA sequence is given as TGTGCCTGGACTTGGGACAGGGGTCAGCCCCAGCATTTT. This is translated as CAWTWDRGQPQHF. This chain joins TRBV30 to TRBJ1-5; 10 middle bases align to TRBD1. V is trimmed back by 4 bases and J by 6 bases, and the junction contains 3 bases that no gene match accounts for. According to the germline V gene (reference sequence), CDR1 reads GTSNPN and CDR2 reads SVGIG. From its cysteine to its phenylalanine, the CDR3 spans 13 amino acids. The entry retains the CDR3 DNA only, 39 bases that are in frame from base 1. With all but the CDR3 taken from the reference TRBV30 and TRBJ1-5 genes, the full variable domain is: SQTIHQWPATLVQPVGSPLSLECTVEGTSNPNLYWYRQAAGRGLQLLFYSVGIGQISSEVPQNLSASRPQDRQFILSSKKLLLSDSGFYLCAWTWDRGQPQHFGDGTRLSIL.